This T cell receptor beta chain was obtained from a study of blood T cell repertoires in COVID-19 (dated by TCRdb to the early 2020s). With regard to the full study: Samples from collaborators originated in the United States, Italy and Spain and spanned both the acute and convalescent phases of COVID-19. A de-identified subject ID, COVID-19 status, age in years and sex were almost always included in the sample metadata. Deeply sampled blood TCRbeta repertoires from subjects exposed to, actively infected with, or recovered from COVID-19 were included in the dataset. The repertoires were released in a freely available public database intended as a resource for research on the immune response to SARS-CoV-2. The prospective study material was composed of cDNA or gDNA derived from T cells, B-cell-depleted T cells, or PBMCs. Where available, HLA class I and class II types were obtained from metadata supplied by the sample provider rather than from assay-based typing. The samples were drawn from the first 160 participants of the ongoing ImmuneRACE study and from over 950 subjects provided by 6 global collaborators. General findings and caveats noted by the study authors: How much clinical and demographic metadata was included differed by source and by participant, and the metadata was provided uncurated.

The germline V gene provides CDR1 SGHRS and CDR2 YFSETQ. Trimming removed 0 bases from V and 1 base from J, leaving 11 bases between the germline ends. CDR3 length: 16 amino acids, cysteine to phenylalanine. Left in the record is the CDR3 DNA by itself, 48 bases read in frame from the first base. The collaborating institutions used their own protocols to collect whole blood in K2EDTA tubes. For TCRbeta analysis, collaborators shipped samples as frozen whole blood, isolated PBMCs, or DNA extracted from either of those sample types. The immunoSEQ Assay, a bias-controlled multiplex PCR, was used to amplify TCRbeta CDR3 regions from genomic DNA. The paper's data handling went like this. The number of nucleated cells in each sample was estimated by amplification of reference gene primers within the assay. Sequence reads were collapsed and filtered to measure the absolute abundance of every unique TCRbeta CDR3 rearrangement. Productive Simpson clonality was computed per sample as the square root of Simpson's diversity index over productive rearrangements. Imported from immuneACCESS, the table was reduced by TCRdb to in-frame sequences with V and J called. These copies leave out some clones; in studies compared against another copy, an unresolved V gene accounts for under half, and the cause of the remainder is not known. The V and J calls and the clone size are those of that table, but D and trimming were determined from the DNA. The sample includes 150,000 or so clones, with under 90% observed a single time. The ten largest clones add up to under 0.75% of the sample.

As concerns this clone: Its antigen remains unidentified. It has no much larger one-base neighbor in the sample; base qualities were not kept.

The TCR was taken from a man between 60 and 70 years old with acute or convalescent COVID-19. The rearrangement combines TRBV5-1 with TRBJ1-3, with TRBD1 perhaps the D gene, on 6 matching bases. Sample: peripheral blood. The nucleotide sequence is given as TGCGCCAGCAGCTTGGGATACAGGGCATCTGGAAACACCATATATTTT. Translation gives CASSLGYRASGNTIYF.